These T cell receptor beta chains were read from a single sample in a study of shared clonotypes between healthy human individuals. Data came from immunoSEQ multiplex PCR; TCRdb stores just in-frame clones and leaves some out. The sample comprises over a million clones, roughly 97% of which are singletons, and over 1% rests with the top ten. The specimen was naive CD4+ T cells sorted from blood. All receptors derive from a man aged 25 to 40 in good health. The CDR3 runs from the conserved cysteine through the conserved F or W. The D gene is left open where the match is weak. Part of the rows lack a size; the others show once, few, many or a class for expanded clones.

TRBJ2-1	once	-	TRBV5-6	CASSFPNGDEQFF	TGTGCCAGCAGCTTCCCCAATGGGGATGAGCAGTTCTTC
TRBJ1-1	-	TRBD1	TRBV30	CACLRGREAFF	TGTGCCTGCCTCAGGGGGCGCGAAGCTTTCTTT
TRBJ2-5	-	-	TRBV11-2	CASSLYRAFEAQYF	TGTGCCAGCAGTTTGTACAGGGCCTTCGAAGCCCAGTACTTC
TRBJ2-7	once	-	TRBV5-1	CASSFVPEDAKDYEQYF	TGCGCCAGCAGCTTTGTTCCCGAGGACGCTAAAGACTACGAGCAGTACTTC
TRBJ2-7	-	-	TRBV5-1	CASSLGLLYEQYF	TGCGCCAGCAGCTTGGGACTACTCTACGAGCAGTACTTC
TRBJ1-1	once	-	TRBV7-9	CASQRRTTNTEAFF	TGTGCCAGCCAAAGGAGAACAACGAACACTGAAGCTTTCTTT
TRBJ2-2	once	-	TRBV6-4	CASSESINTGELFF	TGTGCCAGCAGTGAATCAATTAACACCGGGGAGCTGTTTTTT
TRBJ2-2	-	TRBD2	TRBV29-1	CSATSGWGTGELFF	TGCAGCGCTACTAGCGGGTGGGGAACCGGGGAGCTGTTTTTT
TRBJ1-2	-	-	TRBV6-1	CASSVLYGYTF	TGTGCCAGCAGTGTTCTGTATGGCTACACCTTC
TRBJ2-3	-	TRBD2	TRBV30	CAFVGGGRPDTQYF	TGTGCATTCGTGGGGGGAGGGCGTCCAGATACGCAGTATTTT
TRBJ1-1	-	-	TRBV7-9	CASSLSGVTEAFF	TGTGCCAGCAGCTTATCGGGGGTCACTGAAGCTTTCTTT